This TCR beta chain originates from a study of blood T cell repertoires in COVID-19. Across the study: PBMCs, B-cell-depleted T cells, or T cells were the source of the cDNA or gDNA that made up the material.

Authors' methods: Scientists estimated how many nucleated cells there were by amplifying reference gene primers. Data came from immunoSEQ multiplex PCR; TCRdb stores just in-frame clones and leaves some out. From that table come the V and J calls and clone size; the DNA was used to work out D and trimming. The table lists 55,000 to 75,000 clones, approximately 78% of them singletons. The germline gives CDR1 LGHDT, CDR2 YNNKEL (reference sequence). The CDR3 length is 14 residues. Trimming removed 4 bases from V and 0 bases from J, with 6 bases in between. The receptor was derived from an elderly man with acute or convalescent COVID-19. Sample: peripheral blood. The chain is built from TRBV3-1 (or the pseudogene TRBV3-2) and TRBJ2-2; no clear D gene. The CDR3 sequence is CASSPRTNTGELFF. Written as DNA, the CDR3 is TGTGCCAGCAGCCCTCGTACGAACACCGGGGAGCTGTTTTTT.